Presented here are 14 T cell receptor beta chains from one specimen sequenced in a study of blood T cell repertoires in COVID-19. The table came from immunoSEQ multiplex PCR; TCRdb's copy has only in-frame clones and leaves some out. The sample records 400,000 to 450,000 clones, roughly nine tenths being singletons. The sequencing input was PBMCs or T cells enriched from blood (not recorded which). The receptors stem from a man aged 25-40 years who had recovered from COVID-19.

This clone was recorded only once. V gene TRBV28 combines with J gene TRBJ2-3; 7 bases fit TRBD2. The germline V gene has CDR1 MDHEN and CDR2 SYDVKM. The CDR3 runs 17 residues. With 4 bases clipped from V and 7 bases from J, the junction kept 17 bases outside the gene matches. The CDR3 spells CASSSPATSPGHNTQYF. CDR3 DNA: TGTGCCAGCAGTTCCCCCGCGACTAGCCCAGGGCACAATACGCAGTATTTT.

The rearrangement uses TRBV29-1 and TRBJ2-5; D is unclear. The germline V and J ends were trimmed by 1 base and 2 bases, with 8 bases remaining between them. CDR1 SQVTM and CDR2 ANQGSEA come from the germline V gene. The CDR3 sequence is 13 residues long. The DNA for the CDR3 is TGCAGCGTTGAAGGCCAGGTACAAGAGACCCAGTACTTC. This translates into CSVEGQVQETQYF.

There are a few counts of this clone. This chain links TRBV5-1 with TRBJ2-7; TRBD2 agrees at 7 bases. The length of the CDR3 is 15 residues. Germline V gene lookup returns CDR1 SGHRS and CDR2 YFSETQ. Losses at the gene ends were 0 bases for V and 3 bases for J; bases not matched to a gene: 6. Here the CDR3 reads CASSLGPSGSYEQYF. In DNA form, the CDR3 reads TGCGCCAGCAGCTTGGGACCTAGCGGAAGCTACGAGCAGTACTTC.

The CDR3, as DNA: TGTGCCAGCAGGGCTACTCGCGGGGGCTACAATGAGCAGTTCTTC. As protein: CASRATRGGYNEQFF. The chain employs TRBV2 and TRBJ2-1, with 7 bases lining up with TRBD2. CDR1 and CDR2 (germline): SNHLY, FYNNEI. With 6 bases clipped from V and 3 bases from J, the junction kept 8 bases outside the gene matches. CDR3 size: 15 residues.

The CDR3 region has the DNA TGTGCCACCCAGCCCCCTAGCGGGAGACTAAGCGAGCAGTACTTC. Translation: CATQPPSGRLSEQYF. The chain carries TRBV27 and TRBJ2-7; 10 bases align to TRBD2. This CDR3 has 15 amino acids. Germline CDR1 MNHEY, CDR2 SMNVEV (reference sequence). The V and J ends lost 10 bases and 6 bases, in that order; junction bases with no gene match: 15.

This rearrangement joins TRBV18 to TRBJ2-7; weak D call: TRBD2 (5 bases). The length of the CDR3 is 13 residues. Germline CDR1 reads KGHSH; CDR2 reads LQKENI. V lost 3 bases and J lost 2, with 8 bases in between. This CDR3 reads CASSPAGTYEQYF. CDR3 nucleotide sequence: TGTGCCAGCTCACCTGCCGGGACCTACGAGCAGTACTTC.

CDR3 sequence reads: CASSLQGNGYTF. The CDR3, as DNA: TGTGCCAGCAGCCTACAGGGGAATGGCTACACCTTC. The chain links TRBV2 to TRBJ1-2; 7 positions match TRBD1. The CDR3 is 12 residues long. Trimming at V came to 6 bases and at J to 6 bases, leaving 4 bases not matched to a gene. The germline CDR1 and CDR2 sequences are SNHLY and FYNNEI.

The rearrangement uses TRBV4-1 and TRBJ1-3; perhaps TRBD1 as D (6 bases). V shed 8 bases and J shed 0 bases, with 8 bases lying between them. The CDR3 runs to 13 residues. Germline V gene lookup returns CDR1 MGHRA and CDR2 YSYEKL. CDR3 sequence reads: CASQGFSGNTIYF. CDR3 DNA: TGCGCCAGCCAGGGGTTCTCTGGAAACACCATATATTTT.

This clone was detected only a few times. The genes are TRBV6-5 and TRBJ2-2; 11 bases match TRBD2. Unmatched junction bases numbered 9, after V lost 11 bases and J lost 7 bases. The CDR3 runs to 14 residues. The V gene's germline CDR1 is MNHEY and CDR2 SVGAGI. The DNA for the CDR3 is TGTGCCGGGGGACTAGCGGAGTTCGGCGGGGAGCTGTTTTTT. Translation: CAGGLAEFGGELFF.

The rearrangement uses TRBV6-5 and TRBJ1-2, with unresolved D. This CDR3 has 13 residues. The germline V gene has CDR1 MNHEY and CDR2 SVGAGI. With 8 bases removed from V and 4 bases from J, the gap between germline ends came to 14 bases. The CDR3 protein is CASGREPRYGYTF. The CDR3 nucleotides are TGTGCCAGCGGGAGGGAGCCGCGCTATGGCTACACCTTC.

V and J are TRBV29-1 and TRBJ2-7; 9 bases line up with TRBD1. Germline CDR1 SQVTM, CDR2 ANQGSEA. This CDR3 comprises 14 residues. The V and J ends lost 5 bases and 0 bases, in that order; junction bases with no gene match: 5. The CDR3 protein is CSVIRDRDSYEQYF. The CDR3 coding sequence is TGCAGCGTTATCCGGGACAGGGACTCCTACGAGCAGTACTTC.

The CDR3 here is CASSQASGTGSHEQYF. DNA for the CDR3: TGTGCCAGCAGCCAAGCCAGCGGGACAGGGAGCCACGAGCAGTACTTC. The J gene is TRBJ2-7, the V gene TRBV3-1 (or the pseudogene TRBV3-2); 9 nucleotides align to TRBD1. V shed 1 base and J 5 bases; nucleotides not matched to a gene: 9. Germline-derived CDR1 and CDR2 are LGHDT and YNNKEL (reference sequence). The CDR3 runs to 16 residues.

The CDR3 loop reads CASSLSGTGASYSGNTIYF. CDR3 DNA sequence: TGTGCCAGCAGTTTATCCGGGACAGGGGCCTCTTACTCTGGAAACACCATATATTTT. This rearrangement joins TRBV27 to TRBJ1-3; TRBD1 agrees at 10 bases. Germline V gene sequence: CDR1 MNHEY, CDR2 SMNVEV (reference sequence). The CDR3 is made up of 19 amino acids. Trimming cost V 0 bases and J 0 bases; bases outside gene matches: 8.

The V and J genes are TRBV2 and TRBJ2-3; D is ambiguous. Trimming left V 8 bases short and J 0 bases short, with 6 bases between. CDR1 SNHLY and CDR2 FYNNEI come from the germline V gene. This CDR3 has 12 residues. CDR3 in DNA: TGTGCCAGCCTCGGTAGCACAGATACGCAGTATTTT. This translates into CASLGSTDTQYF.